This T cell receptor beta chain was obtained from a study of blood T cell repertoires in COVID-19. Background on the study: Samples representing acute and convalescent COVID-19 were sourced from the United States, Italy and Spain.

Sequenced by immunoSEQ multiplex PCR; TCRdb stores in-frame clones only, minus some. In the table there are about 170,000 clones, approximately 85% of which are singletons. Looked up from germline, CDR1 is SGHDT and CDR2 is YYEEEE. The CDR3 has 16 amino acids. V was cut by 0 bases and J by 3 bases, with 13 bases left in between. Sequencing was performed on peripheral blood. The chain employs TRBV5-6 and TRBJ1-5; D is unresolved. This clonotype was obtained from a man in his sixties who had recovered from COVID-19. CDR3 in amino acids: CASSLAEGADNQPQHF. CDR3 in DNA: TGTGCCAGCAGCTTGGCCGAGGGTGCCGACAATCAGCCCCAGCATTTT.